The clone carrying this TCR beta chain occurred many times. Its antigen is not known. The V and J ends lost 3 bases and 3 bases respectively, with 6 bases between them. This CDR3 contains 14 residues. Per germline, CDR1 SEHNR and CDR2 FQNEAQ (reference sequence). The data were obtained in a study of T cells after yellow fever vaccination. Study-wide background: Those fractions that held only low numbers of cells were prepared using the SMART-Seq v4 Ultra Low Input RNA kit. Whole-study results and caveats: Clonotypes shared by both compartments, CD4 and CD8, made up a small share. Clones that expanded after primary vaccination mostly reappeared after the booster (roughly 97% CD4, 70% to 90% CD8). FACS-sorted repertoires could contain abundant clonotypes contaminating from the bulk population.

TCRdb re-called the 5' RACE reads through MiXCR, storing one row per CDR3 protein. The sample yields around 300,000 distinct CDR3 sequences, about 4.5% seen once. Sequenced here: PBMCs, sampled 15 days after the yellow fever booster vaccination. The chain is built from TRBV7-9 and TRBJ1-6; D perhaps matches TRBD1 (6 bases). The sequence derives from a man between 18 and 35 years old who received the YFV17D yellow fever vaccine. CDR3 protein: CASSLDSYNSPLHF. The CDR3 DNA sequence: TGTGCCAGCAGCTTGGACAGCTATAATTCACCCCTCCACTTT. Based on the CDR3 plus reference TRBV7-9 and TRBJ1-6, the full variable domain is DTGVSQNPRHKITKRGQNVTFRCDPISEHNRLYWYRQTLGQGPEFLTYFQNEAQLEKSRLLSDRFSAERPKGSFSTLEIQRTEQGDSAMYLCASSLDSYNSPLHFGNGTRLTVT.